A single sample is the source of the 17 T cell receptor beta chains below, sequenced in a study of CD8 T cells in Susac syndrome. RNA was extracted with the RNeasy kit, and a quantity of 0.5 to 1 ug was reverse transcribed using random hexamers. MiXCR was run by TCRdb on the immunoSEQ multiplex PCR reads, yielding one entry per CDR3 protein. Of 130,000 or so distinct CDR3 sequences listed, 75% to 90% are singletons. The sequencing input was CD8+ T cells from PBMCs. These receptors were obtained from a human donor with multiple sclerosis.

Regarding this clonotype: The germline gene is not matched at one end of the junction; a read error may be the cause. DNA of the CDR3: TGCGCCAGCAGCCTAGGTCGGGACCGTGGCTGCACCTTC. Encoded protein: CASSLGRDRGCTF. The V and J genes are TRBV4-1 and TRBJ1-2; D might be TRBD1 (5 bases). Germline V lookup: CDR1 MGHRA, CDR2 YSYEKL. The CDR3 has 13 residues.

CDR3 nucleotide sequence: TGTGCCAGCAGTCTCATCATCCCGGGACAGAATAACTATGGCTACACCTTC. This sequence encodes CASSLIIPGQNNYGYTF. The chain carries TRBV27 and TRBJ1-2; 7 bases line up with TRBD1. Trimming removed 5 bases from V and 1 base from J; junction bases left unmatched: 13. Germline CDR1 MNHEY, CDR2 SMNVEV (reference sequence). The CDR3 is 17 residues long.

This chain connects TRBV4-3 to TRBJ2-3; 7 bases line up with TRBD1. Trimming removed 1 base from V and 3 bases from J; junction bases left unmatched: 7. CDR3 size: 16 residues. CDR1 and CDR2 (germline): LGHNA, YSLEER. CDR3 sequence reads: CASSQVLGGLTDTQYF. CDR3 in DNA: TGCGCCAGCAGCCAAGTTCTAGGGGGCTTAACAGATACGCAGTATTTT.

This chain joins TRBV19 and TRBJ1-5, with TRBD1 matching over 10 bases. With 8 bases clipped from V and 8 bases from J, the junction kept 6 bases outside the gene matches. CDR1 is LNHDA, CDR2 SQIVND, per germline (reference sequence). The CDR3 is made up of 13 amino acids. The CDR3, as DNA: TGTGCCAGTGACGACAGGGGGCCAGAGCCCCAGCATTTT. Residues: CASDDRGPEPQHF.

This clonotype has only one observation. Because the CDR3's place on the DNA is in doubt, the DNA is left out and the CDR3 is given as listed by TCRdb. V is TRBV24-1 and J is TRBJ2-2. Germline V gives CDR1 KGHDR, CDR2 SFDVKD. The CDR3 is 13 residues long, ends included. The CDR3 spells CATSVPNTGELFF.

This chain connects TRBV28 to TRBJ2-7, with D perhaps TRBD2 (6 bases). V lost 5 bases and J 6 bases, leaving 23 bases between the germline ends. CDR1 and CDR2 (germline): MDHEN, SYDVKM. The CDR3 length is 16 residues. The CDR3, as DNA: TGTGCCAGCAGTAACTCTGGGGGGTTTTTATCGGCCGAGCAGTACTTC. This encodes CASSNSGGFLSAEQYF.

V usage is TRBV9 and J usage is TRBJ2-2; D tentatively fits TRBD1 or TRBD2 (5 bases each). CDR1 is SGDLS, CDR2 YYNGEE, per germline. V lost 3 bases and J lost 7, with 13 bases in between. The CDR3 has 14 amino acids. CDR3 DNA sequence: TGTGCCAGCAGCGAACATCTGGGGGACGGGGAGCTGTTTTTT. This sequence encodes CASSEHLGDGELFF.

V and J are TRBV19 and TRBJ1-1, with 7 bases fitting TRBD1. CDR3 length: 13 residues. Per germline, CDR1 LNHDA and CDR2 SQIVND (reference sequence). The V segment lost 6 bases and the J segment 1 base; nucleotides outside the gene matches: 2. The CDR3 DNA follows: TGTGCCAGTAGCTACAGGGGGAACACTGAAGCTTTCTTT. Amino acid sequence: CASSYRGNTEAFF.

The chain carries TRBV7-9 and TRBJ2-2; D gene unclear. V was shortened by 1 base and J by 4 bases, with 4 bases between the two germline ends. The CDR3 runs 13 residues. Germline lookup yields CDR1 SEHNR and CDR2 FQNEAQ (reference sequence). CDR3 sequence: CASSLGRTGELFF. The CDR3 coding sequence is TGTGCCAGCAGCTTAGGCCGCACCGGGGAGCTGTTTTTT.

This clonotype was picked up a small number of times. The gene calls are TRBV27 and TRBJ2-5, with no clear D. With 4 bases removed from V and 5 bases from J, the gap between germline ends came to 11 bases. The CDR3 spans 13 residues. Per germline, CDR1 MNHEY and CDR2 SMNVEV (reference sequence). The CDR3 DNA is TGTGCCAGCAGTTCCAACCCCCTCGAGACCCAGTACTTC. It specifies CASSSNPLETQYF.

In DNA, the CDR3 is TGTGCCAGCAGCCAAGACCCTTTGGACAGGGAGAAAGAGACCCAGTACTTC. It codes for CASSQDPLDREKETQYF. The chain is built from TRBV3-1 and TRBJ2-5, with TRBD1 matching 8 bases. This CDR3 has 17 residues. With V trimmed by 0 bases and J by 3 bases, 9 bases remained unmatched. Germline loops: CDR1 LGHDT, CDR2 YNNKEL (reference sequence).

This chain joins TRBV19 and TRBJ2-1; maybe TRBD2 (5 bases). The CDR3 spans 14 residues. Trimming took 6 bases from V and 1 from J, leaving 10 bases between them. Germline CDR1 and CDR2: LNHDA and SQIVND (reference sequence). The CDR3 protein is CASSGEGSYNEQFF. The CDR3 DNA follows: TGTGCCAGTAGCGGGGAAGGGTCCTACAATGAGCAGTTCTTC. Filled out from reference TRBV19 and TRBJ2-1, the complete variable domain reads DGGITQSPKYLFRKEGQNVTLSCEQNLNHDAMYWYRQDPGQGLRLIYYSQIVNDFQKGDIAEGYSVSREKKESFPLTVTSAQKNPTAFYLCASSGEGSYNEQFFGPGTRLTVL.

The DNA for the CDR3 is TGTGCCAGCAGCTTAACTAATGCCGGGGAGCTGTTTTTT. Translated: CASSLTNAGELFF. The V gene is TRBV13, the J gene TRBJ2-2; D gene ambiguous. Germline V gene data show CDR1 as PRHDT and CDR2 as FYEKMQ (reference sequence). V lost 2 bases, J lost 6 bases, and 7 bases lay in between. The CDR3 consists of 13 residues.

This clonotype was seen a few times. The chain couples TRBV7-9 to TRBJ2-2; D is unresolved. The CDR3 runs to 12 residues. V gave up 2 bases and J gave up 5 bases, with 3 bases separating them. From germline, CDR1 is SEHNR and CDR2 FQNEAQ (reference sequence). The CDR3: CASSLFTGELFF. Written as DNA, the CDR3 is TGTGCCAGCAGCTTATTTACCGGGGAGCTGTTTTTT.

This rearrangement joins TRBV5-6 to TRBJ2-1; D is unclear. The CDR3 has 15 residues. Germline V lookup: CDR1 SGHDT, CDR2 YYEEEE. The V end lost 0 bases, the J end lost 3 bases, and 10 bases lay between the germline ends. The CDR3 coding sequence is TGTGCCAGCAGCTTGGGTATCCGTGACTACAATGAGCAGTTCTTC. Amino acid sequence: CASSLGIRDYNEQFF.

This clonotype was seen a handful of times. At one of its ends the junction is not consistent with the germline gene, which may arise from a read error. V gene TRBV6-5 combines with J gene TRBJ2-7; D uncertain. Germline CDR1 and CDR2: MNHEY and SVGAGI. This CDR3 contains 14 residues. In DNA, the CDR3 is TGTGCCAGCAGTTACTCGGCCCCCTCCGACGAGCAGTACTTC. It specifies CASSYSAPSDEQYF.

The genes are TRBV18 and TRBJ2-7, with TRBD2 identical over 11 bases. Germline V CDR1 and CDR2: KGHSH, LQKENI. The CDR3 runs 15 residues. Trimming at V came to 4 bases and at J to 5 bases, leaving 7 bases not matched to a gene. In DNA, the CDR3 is TGTGCCAGCTCACTAGCGGGGGGGGCTTTGAACGAGCAGTACTTC. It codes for CASSLAGGALNEQYF.